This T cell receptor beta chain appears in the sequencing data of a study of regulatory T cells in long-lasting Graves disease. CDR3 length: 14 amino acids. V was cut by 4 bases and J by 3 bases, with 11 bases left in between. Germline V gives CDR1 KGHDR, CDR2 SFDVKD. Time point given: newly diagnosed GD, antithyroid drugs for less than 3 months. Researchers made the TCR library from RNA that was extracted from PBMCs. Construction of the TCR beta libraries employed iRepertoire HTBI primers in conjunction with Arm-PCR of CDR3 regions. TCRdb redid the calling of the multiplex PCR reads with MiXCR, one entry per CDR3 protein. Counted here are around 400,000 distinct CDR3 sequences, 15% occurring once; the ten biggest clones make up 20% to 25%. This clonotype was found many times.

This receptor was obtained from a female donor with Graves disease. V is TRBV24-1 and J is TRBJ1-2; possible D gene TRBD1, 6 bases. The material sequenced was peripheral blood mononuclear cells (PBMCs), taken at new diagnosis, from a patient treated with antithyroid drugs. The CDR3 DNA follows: TGTGCCACCAGTGACCGAGGACAGTACTATGGCTACACCTTC. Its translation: CATSDRGQYYGYTF.